This T cell receptor beta chain was recovered during a study of identical twins. TCRdb called the 5' RACE reads again in MiXCR, with one record for every CDR3 protein. The sample lists approximately 690,000 distinct CDR3 sequences, roughly 6% occurring once. Everyone who gave samples was a healthy Caucasian. Germline CDR1 SGHAT, CDR2 FQNNGV. The CDR3 consists of 16 residues. Trimming shortened V by 1 base and J by 0 bases, and 12 bases separated the two germline ends. The receptor's source is a man aged 18 to 30 in good health. The chain carries TRBV11-2 and TRBJ1-1, with no clear D. Sequencing was done on a sample of naive T cells sorted from blood. The CDR3 sequence: CASSLGAGVMNTEAFF. The CDR3 DNA reads TGTGCCAGCAGCTTAGGCGCCGGGGTCATGAACACTGAAGCTTTCTTT.